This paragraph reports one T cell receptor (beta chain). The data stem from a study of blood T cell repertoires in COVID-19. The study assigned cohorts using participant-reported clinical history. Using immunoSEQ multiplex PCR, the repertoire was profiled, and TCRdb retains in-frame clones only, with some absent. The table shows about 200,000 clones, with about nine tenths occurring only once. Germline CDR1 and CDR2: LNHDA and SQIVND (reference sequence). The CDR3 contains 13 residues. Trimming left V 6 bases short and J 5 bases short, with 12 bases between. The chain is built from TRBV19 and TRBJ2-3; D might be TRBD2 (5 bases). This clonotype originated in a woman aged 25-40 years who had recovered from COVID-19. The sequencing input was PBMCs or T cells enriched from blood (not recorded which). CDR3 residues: CASSGVFVDTQYF. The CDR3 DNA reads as TGTGCCAGTAGCGGGGTTTTCGTAGATACGCAGTATTTT. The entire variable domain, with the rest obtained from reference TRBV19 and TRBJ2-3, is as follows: DGGITQSPKYLFRKEGQNVTLSCEQNLNHDAMYWYRQDPGQGLRLIYYSQIVNDFQKGDIAEGYSVSREKKESFPLTVTSAQKNPTAFYLCASSGVFVDTQYFGPGTRLTVL.